This T cell receptor (beta chain) was sequenced in a study of blood T cells in healthy people across ages. Study findings and constraints: Donor CMV infection status was unknown, possibly confounding age-related changes in expanded clonotypes. Estimates based on one million T cells were treated as lower bounds.

Peripheral blood samples of roughly 10 milliliters were drawn from each donor. This clonotype was detected only a few times. Its antigen is unidentified. This CDR3 is 18 amino acids long. The V segment lost 4 bases and the J segment 3 bases; nucleotides outside the gene matches: 14. Germline assignment: CDR1 MGHRA and CDR2 YSYEKL. Alongside a J-beta primer mix, a sample-barcoded 5' primer served in a second PCR lasting about 7 to 11 cycles. A template-switch adaptor with 12 random nucleotides tagged each cDNA molecule. TCRdb redid the calling of the 5' RACE reads with MiXCR, one entry per CDR3 protein. Among approximately 900,000 distinct CDR3 sequences, around 49% were seen once, and the ten largest hold over 10%.

The gene calls are TRBV4-1 and TRBJ2-4, with 8 bases identical to TRBD1. The specimen sequenced was blood. The sequence was collected from a young man in good health. The CDR3 bases are TGCGCCAGCAGCCCCACGCTGACCAGGGGGCCAAGCAAAAACATTCAGTACTTC. This sequence encodes CASSPTLTRGPSKNIQYF.